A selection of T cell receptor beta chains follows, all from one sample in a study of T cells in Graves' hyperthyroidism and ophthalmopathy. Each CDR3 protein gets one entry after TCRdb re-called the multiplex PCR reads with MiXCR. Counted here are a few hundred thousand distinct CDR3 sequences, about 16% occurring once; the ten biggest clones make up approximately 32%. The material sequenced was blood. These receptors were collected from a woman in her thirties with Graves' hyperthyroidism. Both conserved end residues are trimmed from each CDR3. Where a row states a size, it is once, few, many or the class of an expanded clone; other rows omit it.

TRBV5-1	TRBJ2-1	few	ASSLDPKSNEQF
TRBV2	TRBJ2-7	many	ASSEGRLAGVYEQY
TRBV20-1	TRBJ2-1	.	SAPAGPIYNEQF
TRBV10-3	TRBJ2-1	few	AISDRGTGVTEQF
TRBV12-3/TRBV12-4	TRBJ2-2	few	ASRLAGGGTGELF
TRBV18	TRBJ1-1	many	ASSPSGQGDTEAF
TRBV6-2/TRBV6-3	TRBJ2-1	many	ASSYDRSVGYNEQF
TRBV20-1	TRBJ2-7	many	SASRRGGGVEQY
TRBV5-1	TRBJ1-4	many	ASSLGGSANEKLF
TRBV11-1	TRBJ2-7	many	ASSLVRTVFYEQY
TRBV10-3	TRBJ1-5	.	AISMGGGNNQPQH
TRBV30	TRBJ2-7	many	AWSPGGTYEQY
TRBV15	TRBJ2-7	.	ATSQDRGPAYEQY
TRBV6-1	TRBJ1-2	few	ASGQGGVGYGYT
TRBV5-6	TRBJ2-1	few	ASSFSGRWANEQF
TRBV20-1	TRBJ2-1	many	SARDDAFSYNEQF
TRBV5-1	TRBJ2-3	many	ASRPLSSGLFENTDTQY
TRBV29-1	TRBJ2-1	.	SVQQGRNEQF
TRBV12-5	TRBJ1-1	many	ARGWTGLNTEAF
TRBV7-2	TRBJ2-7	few	VSSLGSLYEQY
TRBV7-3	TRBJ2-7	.	ASSIPTDYEQY
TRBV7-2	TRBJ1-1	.	ASSLQQTNTEAF
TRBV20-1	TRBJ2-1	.	SAHLAVYNEQF
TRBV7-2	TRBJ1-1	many	ASSLLYRGPEAF
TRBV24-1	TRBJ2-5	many	ATSDLVFGGEETQY
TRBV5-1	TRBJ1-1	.	ASSLVSEMNTEAF
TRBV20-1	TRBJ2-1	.	SARDRSPFSYNEQF